A single sample gave rise to the 2 T cell receptor beta chains below, sequenced in a study of T cell responses to AZD1222 COVID-19 vaccine. Clones were sequenced by immunoSEQ multiplex PCR, and TCRdb holds only the in-frame ones, with some missing. The sample lists roughly 66,000 clones, roughly four fifths occurring once. The sequencing here drew on peripheral blood, taken on day 0 of AZD1222 vaccination. The receptors here all came from an adult in good health.

The rearrangement links TRBV29-1 to TRBJ1-1, with D possibly being TRBD1 (5 bases). This CDR3 is 13 amino acids long. Trimming left V 6 bases short and J 1 base short, with 12 bases between. CDR1 SQVTM and CDR2 ANQGSEA come from the germline V gene. The CDR3 DNA reads TGCAGCGTAGGACATGGACAGAACACTGAAGCTTTCTTT. Protein sequence: CSVGHGQNTEAFF.

Written as DNA, the CDR3 is TGTGCCAGCAGCTCGGGACATCAGCCCCAGCATTTT. Protein: CASSSGHQPQHF. The chain is built from TRBV9 and TRBJ1-5, with a tentative D call TRBD1 (5 bases). Trimming cost V 4 bases and J 5 bases, with 7 bases left between them. The V gene's germline CDR1 is SGDLS and CDR2 YYNGEE. The CDR3 has 12 residues.